Given below is one T cell receptor (beta chain) in context. Its matching antigen is unknown. V lost 1 base and J 6 bases, leaving 13 bases between the germline ends. The CDR3 contains 15 residues. Germline V gives CDR1 MGHDK, CDR2 SYGVNS. All of the isolated RNA was reverse transcribed, so expressed TCRB transcripts were sequenced. Using immunoSEQ multiplex PCR, the repertoire was profiled, and TCRdb retains in-frame clones only, with some absent. The sample shows 600,000 or so clones, roughly an eighth of them seen only once. These data originate in a study of beta chain features in type 1 diabetes. Study-level background: No age, gender or cell yield differences were seen between patients and healthy donors.

Study findings and constraints: Using cDNA template may skew counts toward highly expressing activated cells. Shorter TCRB CDR3s, moderately but significantly so, were found in Type 1 diabetes patients in all four CD4+ subsets.

The clonotype was recovered from a man aged 18 to 30 with type 1 diabetes. The rearrangement joins TRBV25-1 to TRBJ2-4; D might be TRBD1 (5 bases). The sample was naive CD4+ T cells from blood. The CDR3 sequence is CASSELGLDRNIQYF. CDR3 bases: TGTGCCAGCAGTGAATTGGGGCTTGACAGAAACATTCAGTACTTC.